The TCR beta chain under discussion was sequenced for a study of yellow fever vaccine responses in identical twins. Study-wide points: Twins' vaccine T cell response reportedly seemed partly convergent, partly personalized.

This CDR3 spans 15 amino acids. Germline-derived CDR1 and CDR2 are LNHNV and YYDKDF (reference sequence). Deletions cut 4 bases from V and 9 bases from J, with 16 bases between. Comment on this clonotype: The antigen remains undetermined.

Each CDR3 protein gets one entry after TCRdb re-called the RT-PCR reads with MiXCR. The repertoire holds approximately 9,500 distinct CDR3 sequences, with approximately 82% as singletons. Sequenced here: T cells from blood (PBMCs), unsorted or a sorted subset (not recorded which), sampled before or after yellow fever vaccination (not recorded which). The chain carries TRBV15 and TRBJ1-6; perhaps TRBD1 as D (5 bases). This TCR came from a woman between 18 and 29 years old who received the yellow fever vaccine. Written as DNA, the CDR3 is TGTGCCACCAGCATATCGACAGTCATCGCTTCACCCCTCCACTTT. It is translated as CATSISTVIASPLHF. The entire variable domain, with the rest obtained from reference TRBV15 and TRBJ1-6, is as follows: DAMVIQNPRYQVTQFGKPVTLSCSQTLNHNVMYWYQQKSSQAPKLLFHYYDKDFNNEADTPDNFQSRRPNTSFCFLDIRSPGLGDTAMYLCATSISTVIASPLHFGNGTRLTVT.